The entry below gives a single T cell receptor beta chain sequence along with its context. Its ends do not fully match the called genes, so a read error is possible. Other DNA sequences of this sample code for an identical CDR3. These data belong to a study of cytomegalovirus exposure and HLA in healthy donors. The PCR had 60 Vbeta and 13 Jbeta primers. Repertoires were generated with immunoSEQ multiplex PCR, while TCRdb's copy carries only in-frame clones and drops some. Of some 40,000 clones in the sample, 45% to 55% were seen once. Germline CDR1 reads LNHNV; CDR2 reads YYDKDF (reference sequence). The CDR3 is made up of 14 amino acids.

The source of this sequence is a woman in her forties in good health and CMV-seropositive. The chain is built from TRBV15 and TRBJ1-1; no firm D call. Sequencing was done on a sample of PBMCs. CDR3 sequence: CATSRGSEGTEAFF. The CDR3 nucleotides are TGTGCCACCAGCAGGGGAAGTGAGGGCACTGAGGCTTTCTTT. Variable domain in full (rest from reference TRBV15 and TRBJ1-1): DAMVIQNPRYQVTQFGKPVTLSCSQTLNHNVMYWYQQKSSQAPKLLFHYYDKDFNNEADTPDNFQSRRPNTSFCFLDIRSPGLGDTAMYLCATSRGSEGTEAFFGQGTRLTVV.